This T cell receptor beta chain was recorded in a study of PD-1 blockade in classical Hodgkin lymphoma. Comment on this clone: The antigen remains undetermined.

Profiled with immunoSEQ multiplex PCR; TCRdb holds only in-frame clones, not every one. Altogether around 25,000 clones are present, less than 90% being singletons, with the ten largest covering about 1.8%. The patients all showed relapse after autologous stem cell transplantation, while their brentuximab vedotin exposure varied. Thawed PBMCs underwent magnetic negative selection to yield purified CD4+ T cells. Study-level results: Why repertoires differed is undefined; disease activity or prior therapy possibly contributed.

The source of this sequence is a human donor with classical Hodgkin lymphoma. This sample comprised CD4+ T cells from blood, obtained at baseline.

The CDR3 sequence is CASSDSGTGSRETQYF. CDR3 in DNA: TGCGCCAGCAGTGATTCCGGGACAGGGTCGCGCGAGACCCAGTACTTC. The chain combines TRBV10-2 with TRBJ2-5; 9 bases fit TRBD1. Looked up from germline, CDR1 is WSHSY and CDR2 is SAAADI. V gave up 3 bases and J gave up 5 bases; unmatched junction bases: 10. The CDR3 extends over 16 amino acids.